This entry is about one T cell receptor beta chain. With 1 base clipped from V and 6 bases from J, the junction kept 6 bases outside the gene matches. Germline assignment: CDR1 MGHRA and CDR2 YSYEKL. The length of the CDR3 is 16 residues. HTBI primers from iRepertoire and Arm-PCR of CDR3 regions yielded the TCR beta libraries. Via MiXCR, TCRdb re-called the multiplex PCR reads, giving one row per CDR3 protein. The sample shows 450,000 to 600,000 distinct CDR3 sequences, about 14% of them seen only once. Time point of the sample: newly diagnosed GD, antithyroid drugs for less than 3 months. Preparation of the TCR library used RNA extracted from PBMCs. This entry belongs to a study of regulatory T cells in long-lasting Graves disease. These same data were also listed under a study on T cells in Graves' hyperthyroidism and ophthalmopathy. From that report: TCR CDR3 underwent first-round RT-PCR with the HTBI primer set.

The material was peripheral blood mononuclear cells (PBMCs), obtained at new diagnosis, from a patient treated with antithyroid drugs. The receptor's source is a man under 40 with Graves disease. The genes are TRBV4-1 and TRBJ2-1; 10 positions agree with TRBD2. The CDR3 region is CASSQVERLAGNEQFF. In DNA, the CDR3 is TGCGCCAGCAGCCAAGTTGAGAGACTAGCGGGCAATGAGCAGTTCTTC.